These 11 T cell receptor beta chains were sequenced from one sample in a study of identical twins. TCRdb reprocessed the 5' RACE reads via MiXCR and lists one record per CDR3 protein. The sample records about 810,000 distinct CDR3 sequences, over 9% being singletons. Another study also made use of these data, one on yellow fever vaccine responses in identical twins.

Sequenced material: PBMCs. All receptors come from a woman aged 18-30 years in good health.

J is TRBJ2-3 and V is TRBV10-3, with unresolved D. The CDR3 is 13 amino acids. Germline-derived CDR1 and CDR2 are ENHRY and SYGVKD. Trimming took 6 bases from V and 4 from J, leaving 11 bases between them. The CDR3 DNA sequence: TGTGCCATCAGGACCGGAGCCGCAGATACGCAGTATTTT. Its translation: CAIRTGAADTQYF.

This clonotype was counted only a few times. The V and J genes are TRBV20-1 and TRBJ2-5; D may be TRBD1 (6 bases). V was trimmed by 0 bases and J by 7 bases, leaving 12 bases between them. This CDR3 is built from 13 residues. Per the germline V gene, CDR1 is DFQATT and CDR2 is SNEGSKA (reference sequence). DNA for the CDR3: TGCAGTGCTAGAGATGACAGGACGCTGACCCAGTACTTC. Its translation is CSARDDRTLTQYF.

The V call is TRBV10-3, the J call TRBJ2-7; D possibly matches TRBD1 or TRBD2 (5 bases each). The CDR3 totals 13 residues. The V gene lost 5 bases and the J gene lost 4 bases, with 12 bases spanning the gap. Germline V gene lookup returns CDR1 ENHRY and CDR2 SYGVKD. CDR3 nucleotide sequence: TGTGCCATCAGTAGGGACCGCAAGTACGAGCAGTACGTC. It encodes CAISRDRKYEQYV.

The V gene is TRBV20-1, the J gene TRBJ2-7, with 7 bases matching TRBD2. Germline V CDR1 and CDR2: DFQATT, SNEGSKA (reference sequence). Trimming at V came to 0 bases and at J to 1 base, leaving 6 bases not matched to a gene. This CDR3 comprises 15 residues. The CDR3 sequence is CSARDSQGGSYEQYV. For the CDR3, the DNA is TGCAGTGCTAGAGATAGTCAGGGAGGGTCCTACGAGCAGTACGTC.

This clonotype was observed a handful of times. J is TRBJ2-1 and V is TRBV19; 12 positions match TRBD2. The CDR3 runs 15 residues. Germline trimming cut 5 bases from V and 7 bases from J; bases unmatched to any gene: 6. Germline V gene lookup returns CDR1 LNHDA and CDR2 SQIVND (reference sequence). The CDR3 here is CASSAKGLAGNEQFF. The CDR3 nucleotides read TGTGCCAGTAGTGCCAAAGGACTAGCGGGGAATGAGCAGTTCTTC.

This clonotype was counted between two and nine times. The CDR3 DNA sequence: TGTGCCAGCAGCCCCCGGGTCGCCTTATACAATGAGCAGTTCTTC. Translation gives CASSPRVALYNEQFF. This chain joins TRBV7-6 and TRBJ2-1, with D unresolved. The germline gives CDR1 SGHVS, CDR2 FNYEAQ. Trimming pared 5 bases from V and 4 bases from J, leaving 15 bases between. The CDR3 is 15 amino acids.

This clonotype appeared a few times. CDR3 sequence reads: CASSLTGFVYNEQFF. The CDR3 DNA reads as TGTGCCAGCAGTTTGACGGGGTTCGTGTACAATGAGCAGTTCTTC. The chain carries TRBV27 and TRBJ2-1, with a tentative D call TRBD2 (5 bases). The V gene's germline CDR1 is MNHEY and CDR2 SMNVEV (reference sequence). The V gene lost 3 bases and the J gene lost 4 bases, with 13 bases spanning the gap. The CDR3 sequence is 15 residues long.

This chain links TRBV28 with TRBJ2-5; 11 bases agree with TRBD1. Unmatched junction bases numbered 4, after V lost 6 bases and J lost 1 base. Per the germline V gene, CDR1 is MDHEN and CDR2 is SYDVKM. The length of the CDR3 is 15 residues. The CDR3 region is CASRHGTGGQETQYF. The CDR3 nucleotides are TGTGCCAGCAGACACGGGACAGGGGGCCAAGAGACCCAGTACTTC.

The chain's CDR3 is CASSFWGYEQYF. DNA for the CDR3: TGTGCCAGCAGTTTCTGGGGGTACGAGCAGTACTTC. The gene calls are TRBV12-3 or TRBV12-4 and TRBJ2-7; either TRBD1 or TRBD2 may supply D (5 bases each). The CDR3 has 12 residues. Trimming stripped 3 bases from V and 4 bases from J, with 7 bases between.

This clonotype came up a few times. The V call is TRBV12-3 or TRBV12-4, the J call TRBJ2-3; 10 positions match TRBD1. This CDR3 has 14 residues. V lost 4 bases, J lost 3 bases, and 1 base stayed unmatched. The CDR3 sequence is CASSWTGGTDTQYF. The CDR3 DNA is TGTGCCAGCAGTTGGACAGGGGGTACAGATACGCAGTATTTT.

The chain links TRBV20-1 to TRBJ2-1, with 10 bases identical to TRBD2. The ends lost 0 bases at V and 4 bases at J; junction bases unmatched: 9. The CDR3 has 17 residues. Germline V gene data show CDR1 as DFQATT and CDR2 as SNEGSKA (reference sequence). As DNA, the CDR3 is TGCAGTGCTAGAGATCGGCTAGCGGGAGCCATTTACAATGAGCAGTTCTTC. Its protein is CSARDRLAGAIYNEQFF.